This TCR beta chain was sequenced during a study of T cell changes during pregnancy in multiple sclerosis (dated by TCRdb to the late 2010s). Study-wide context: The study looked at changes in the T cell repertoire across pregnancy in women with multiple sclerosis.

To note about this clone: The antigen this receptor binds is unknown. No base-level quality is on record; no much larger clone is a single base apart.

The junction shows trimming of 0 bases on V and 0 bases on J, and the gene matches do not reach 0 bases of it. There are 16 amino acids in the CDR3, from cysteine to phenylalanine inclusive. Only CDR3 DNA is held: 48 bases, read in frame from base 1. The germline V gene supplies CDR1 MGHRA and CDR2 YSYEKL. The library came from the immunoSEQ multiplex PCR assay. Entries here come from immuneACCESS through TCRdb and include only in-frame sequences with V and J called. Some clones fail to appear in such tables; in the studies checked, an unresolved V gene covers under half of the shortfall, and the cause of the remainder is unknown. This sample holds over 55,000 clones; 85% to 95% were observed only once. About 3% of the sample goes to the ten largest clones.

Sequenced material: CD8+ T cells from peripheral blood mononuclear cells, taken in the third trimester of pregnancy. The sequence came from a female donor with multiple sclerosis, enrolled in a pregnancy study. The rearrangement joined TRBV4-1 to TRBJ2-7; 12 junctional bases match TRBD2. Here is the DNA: TGCGCCAGCAGCCAAGAGACTAGCGGGAGCTCCTACGAGCAGTACTTC. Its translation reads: CASSQETSGSSYEQYF.